Following are 15 T cell receptor beta chains from one sample sequenced in a study of OX40 agonist ivuxolimab in advanced cancers. Some clones are missing from TCRdb's copy, which holds only in-frame ones; the method was immunoSEQ multiplex PCR. The profile shows roughly 80,000 clones, approximately 87% of them singletons. This material consisted of CD4+ or CD8+ T cells sorted from blood, taken in a trial of the OX40 agonist ivuxolimab. These receptors were collected from an adult with an advanced solid tumor such as melanoma, head and neck, liver or kidney cancer.

This sequence joins TRBV4-1 and TRBJ2-5, with D possibly being TRBD1 (6 bases). The CDR3 sequence is 17 residues long. The germline V and J ends were trimmed by 1 base and 5 bases, with 20 bases remaining between them. Germline CDR1 MGHRA, CDR2 YSYEKL. The DNA for the CDR3 is TGCGCCAGCAGCCAAGGGCTCAGGGGTCAGGGCCAGGAGACCCAGTACTTC. Its protein is CASSQGLRGQGQETQYF.

This chain uses TRBV5-1 with TRBJ2-7, with TRBD1 matching over 10 bases. Germline CDR1 SGHRS, CDR2 YFSETQ. The CDR3 spans 17 residues. V lost 0 bases to trimming and J lost 5 bases; unmatched junction nucleotides: 11. This CDR3 is CASSLGVTGGAIHEQYF. DNA of the CDR3: TGCGCCAGCAGCTTGGGGGTGACAGGGGGCGCGATCCACGAGCAGTACTTC.

The chain has TRBV5-8 and TRBJ1-5; D not resolved. CDR3 length: 13 amino acids. The V gene lost 3 bases and the J gene lost 4 bases, with 8 bases spanning the gap. Looked up from germline, CDR1 is SGHTS and CDR2 is YDEGEE. CDR3 sequence reads: CASSWERNQPQHF. The CDR3 DNA reads as TGTGCCAGCAGCTGGGAGCGTAATCAGCCCCAGCATTTT. Based on the CDR3 plus reference TRBV5-8 and TRBJ1-5, the full variable domain is EAGVTQSPTHLIKTRGQQATLRCSPISGHTSVYWYQQALGLGLQFLLWYDEGEERNRGNFPPRFSGRQFPNYSSELNVNALELEDSALYLCASSWERNQPQHFGDGTRLSIL.

CDR3 protein: CASSAYLNPYEQYF. CDR3 sequence (DNA): TGTGCCAGCAGCGCCTACCTCAACCCGTATGAGCAGTACTTC. V usage is TRBV7-3 and J usage is TRBJ2-7; D is unresolved. The V and J ends lost 5 bases and 7 bases respectively, with 18 bases between them. The CDR3 has 14 residues. The germline gives CDR1 SGHTA, CDR2 FQGTGA.

The chain couples TRBV29-1 to TRBJ1-1; a possible D gene is TRBD1 (5 bases). V dropped 7 bases and J dropped 1 base, with 10 bases sitting between them. The CDR3 is 12 residues long. Germline lookup yields CDR1 SQVTM and CDR2 ANQGSEA. The CDR3 sequence: CSGGTGNTEAFF. Written as DNA, the CDR3 is TGCAGCGGGGGGACCGGGAACACTGAAGCTTTCTTT.

This clone was counted once. V is TRBV18 and J is TRBJ1-6, with 8 bases matching TRBD1. CDR1 is KGHSH and CDR2 is LQKENI in the germline V gene. This CDR3 contains 17 residues. The J segment lost 6 bases and the V segment lost 3 bases, leaving 10 bases of the junction unmatched. This CDR3 reads CASSPKTGAGPNSPLHF. The CDR3 DNA sequence: TGTGCCAGCTCACCTAAGACAGGGGCCGGACCTAATTCACCCCTCCACTTT.

The V gene is TRBV7-3, the J gene TRBJ2-1; TRBD1 matches at 10 bases. The CDR3 totals 16 residues. Germline-derived CDR1 and CDR2 are SGHTA and FQGTGA. With V trimmed by 0 bases and J by 5 bases, 4 bases remained unmatched. Here the CDR3 reads CASSLTGTGDDNEQFF. CDR3 DNA: TGTGCCAGCAGCTTAACGGGGACAGGGGATGACAATGAGCAGTTCTTC.

The rearrangement joins TRBV5-8 to TRBJ2-7; D not certain. Germline lookup yields CDR1 SGHTS and CDR2 YDEGEE. V was cut by 1 base and J by 3 bases, with 8 bases left in between. CDR3 size: 13 residues. The DNA of the CDR3 is TGTGCCAGCAGCTTGATGGGCGGCTACGAGCAGTACTTC. It encodes CASSLMGGYEQYF.

This clone was observed a handful of times. The gene calls are TRBV2 and TRBJ1-5, with D uncertain. CDR3 length: 12 residues. CDR1 is SNHLY, CDR2 FYNNEI, per germline. The ends were cut back, 7 bases at V and 9 bases at J, with 13 bases in the middle. DNA for the CDR3: TGTGCCAGCACGACGGAATTTGGGCCCCAGCATTTT. This translates into CASTTEFGPQHF.

The rearrangement uses TRBV30 and TRBJ2-6; no clear D gene. Germline V gene data show CDR1 as GTSNPN and CDR2 as SVGIG (reference sequence). Trimming shortened V by 3 bases and J by 4 bases, and 13 bases separated the two germline ends. This CDR3 spans 15 amino acids. In DNA form, the CDR3 reads TGTGCCTGGAGCCGCCGGAGCCCGGGGGCCAACGTCCTGACTTTC. This codes for CAWSRRSPGANVLTF.

The chain has TRBV7-2 and TRBJ2-4, with D possibly being TRBD1 (6 bases). V dropped 4 bases and J dropped 4 bases, with 17 bases sitting between them. Germline V gene data show CDR1 as SGHTA and CDR2 as FQGNSA. The CDR3 sequence is 16 residues long. This chain's CDR3 is CASSSWVDRTKNIQYF. CDR3 in DNA: TGTGCCAGCAGCTCGTGGGTTGACAGGACTAAAAACATTCAGTACTTC. Full variable domain (outside the CDR3, taken from reference TRBV7-2 and TRBJ2-4): GAGVSQSPSNKVTEKGKDVELRCDPISGHTALYWYRQSLGQGLEFLIYFQGNSAPDKSGLPSDRFSAERTGGSVSTLTIQRTQQEDSAVYLCASSSWVDRTKNIQYFGAGTRLSVL.

The V gene is TRBV7-9, the J gene TRBJ2-7, with 11 bases lining up with TRBD1. CDR3 length: 14 amino acids. CDR1 SEHNR and CDR2 FQNEAQ come from the germline V gene (reference sequence). V lost 4 bases, J lost 7 bases, and 6 bases stayed unmatched. CDR3 loop: CASSSPGQGGEQYF. The CDR3 DNA reads TGTGCCAGCAGCTCCCCGGGACAGGGGGGAGAGCAGTACTTC.

This clone was detected once. The chain uses TRBV10-3 and TRBJ1-2; 10 bases align to TRBD1. The germline V gene encodes CDR1 ENHRY and CDR2 SYGVKD. CDR3 length: 16 amino acids. Trimming removed 6 bases from V and 8 bases from J; junction bases left unmatched: 15. CDR3 sequence reads: CAISNPGGGQGFGYTF. CDR3 nucleotide sequence: TGTGCCATCAGCAACCCAGGGGGGGGACAGGGGTTCGGCTACACCTTC.

The chain links TRBV11-2 to TRBJ1-3, with D perhaps TRBD1 (6 bases). From germline, CDR1 is SGHAT and CDR2 FQNNGV. V was cut by 5 bases and J by 0 bases, with 14 bases left in between. The CDR3 runs to 16 residues. The CDR3, as DNA: TGTGCCAGCAGCCAATCGTGGACAGCCTCTGGAAACACCATATATTTT. Protein product: CASSQSWTASGNTIYF.

The gene calls are TRBV19 and TRBJ2-5; no clear D gene. The CDR3 is 13 residues long. V lost 7 bases to trimming and J lost 4 bases, with 13 bases between them. The germline CDR1 and CDR2 sequences are LNHDA and SQIVND (reference sequence). Here the CDR3 DNA reads TGTGCCAGTACCCCCCGGTTCGGAGAGACCCAGTACTTC. This gives the protein CASTPRFGETQYF.